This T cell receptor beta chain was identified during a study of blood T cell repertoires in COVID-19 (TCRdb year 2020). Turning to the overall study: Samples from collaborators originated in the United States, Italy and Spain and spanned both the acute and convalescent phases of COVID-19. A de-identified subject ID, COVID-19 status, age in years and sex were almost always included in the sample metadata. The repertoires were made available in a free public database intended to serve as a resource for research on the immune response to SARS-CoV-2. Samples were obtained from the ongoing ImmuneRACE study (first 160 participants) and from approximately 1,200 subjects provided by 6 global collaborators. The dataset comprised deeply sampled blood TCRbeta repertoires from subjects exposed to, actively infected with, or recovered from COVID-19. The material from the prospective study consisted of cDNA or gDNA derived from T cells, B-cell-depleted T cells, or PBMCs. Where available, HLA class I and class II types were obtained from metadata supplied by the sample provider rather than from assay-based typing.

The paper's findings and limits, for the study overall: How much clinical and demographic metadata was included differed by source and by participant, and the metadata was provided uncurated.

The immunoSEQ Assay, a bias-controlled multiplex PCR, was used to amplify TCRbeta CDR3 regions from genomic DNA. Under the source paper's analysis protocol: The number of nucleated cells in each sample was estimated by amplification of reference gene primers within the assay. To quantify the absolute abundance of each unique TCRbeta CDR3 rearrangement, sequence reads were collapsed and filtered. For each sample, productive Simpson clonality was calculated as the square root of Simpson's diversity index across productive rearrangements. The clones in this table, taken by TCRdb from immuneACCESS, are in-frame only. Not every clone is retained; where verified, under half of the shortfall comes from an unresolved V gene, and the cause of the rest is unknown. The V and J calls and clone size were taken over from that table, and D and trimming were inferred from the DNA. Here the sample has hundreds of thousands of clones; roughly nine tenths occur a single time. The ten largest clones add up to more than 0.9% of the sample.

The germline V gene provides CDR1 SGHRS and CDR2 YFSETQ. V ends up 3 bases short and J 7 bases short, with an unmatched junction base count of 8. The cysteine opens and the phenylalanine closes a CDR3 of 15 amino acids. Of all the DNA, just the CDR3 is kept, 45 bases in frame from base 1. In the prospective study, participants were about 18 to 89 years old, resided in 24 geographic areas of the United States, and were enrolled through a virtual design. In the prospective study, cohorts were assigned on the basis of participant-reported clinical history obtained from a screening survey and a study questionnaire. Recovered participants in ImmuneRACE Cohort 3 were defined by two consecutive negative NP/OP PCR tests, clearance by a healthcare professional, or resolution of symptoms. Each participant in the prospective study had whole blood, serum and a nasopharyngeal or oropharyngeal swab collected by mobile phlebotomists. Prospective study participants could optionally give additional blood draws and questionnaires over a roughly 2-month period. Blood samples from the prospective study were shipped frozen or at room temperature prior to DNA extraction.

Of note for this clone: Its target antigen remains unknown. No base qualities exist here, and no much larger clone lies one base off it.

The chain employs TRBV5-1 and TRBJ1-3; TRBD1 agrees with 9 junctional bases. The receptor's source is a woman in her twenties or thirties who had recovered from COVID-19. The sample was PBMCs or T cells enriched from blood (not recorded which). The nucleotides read TGCGCCAGCAGCTCCATAGGACAGGGGCGGAACACCATATATTTT. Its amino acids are CASSSIGQGRNTIYF.